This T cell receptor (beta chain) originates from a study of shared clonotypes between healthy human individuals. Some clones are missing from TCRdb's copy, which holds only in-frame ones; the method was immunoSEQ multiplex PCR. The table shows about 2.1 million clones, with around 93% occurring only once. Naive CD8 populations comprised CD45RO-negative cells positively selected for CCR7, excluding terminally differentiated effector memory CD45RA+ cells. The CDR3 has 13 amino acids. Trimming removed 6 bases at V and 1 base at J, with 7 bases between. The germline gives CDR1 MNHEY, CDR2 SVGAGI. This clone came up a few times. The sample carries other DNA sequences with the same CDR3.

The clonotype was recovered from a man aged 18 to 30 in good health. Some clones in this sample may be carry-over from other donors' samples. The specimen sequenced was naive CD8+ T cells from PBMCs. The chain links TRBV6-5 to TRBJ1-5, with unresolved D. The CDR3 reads CASSLDSNQPQHF. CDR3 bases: TGTGCCAGCAGCCTCGACAGCAATCAGCCCCAGCATTTT.